These 10 T cell receptor beta chains came from one sample sequenced in a study of T cell responses to AZD1222 COVID-19 vaccine. Assay: immunoSEQ multiplex PCR; the TCRdb copy retains only in-frame clones and omits some. The sample lists about 150,000 clones, around 90% occurring once. The sample was peripheral blood, taken on day 0 of AZD1222 vaccination. All receptors derive from an adult in good health.

CDR3 sequence reads: CASSLATTYGYTF. The DNA for the CDR3 is TGTGCCAGCAGTTTAGCCACAACATATGGCTACACCTTC. This chain joins TRBV12-3 or TRBV12-4 and TRBJ1-2, with D unclear. This CDR3 is 13 amino acids long. V was trimmed by 0 bases and J by 5 bases, leaving 7 bases between them.

This clone has only one observation. V is TRBV25-1 and J is TRBJ1-6; D gene ambiguous. Germline lookup yields CDR1 MGHDK and CDR2 SYGVNS. The V gene lost 2 bases and the J gene lost 8 bases, with 10 bases spanning the gap. The CDR3 is 14 amino acids. The CDR3 DNA sequence: TGTGCCAGCAGTGAAAACCCAGATTATTCACCCCTCCACTTT. Translated: CASSENPDYSPLHF. Full variable domain (rest looked up from reference TRBV25-1 and TRBJ1-6): EADIYQTPRYLVIGTGKKITLECSQTMGHDKMYWYQQDPGMELHLIHYSYGVNSTEKGDLSSESTVSRIRTEHFPLTLESARPSHTSQYLCASSENPDYSPLHFGNGTRLTVT.

The gene calls are TRBV6-1 and TRBJ1-1; D is unclear. The CDR3 runs 12 residues. V was pared by 2 bases and J by 11 bases, with 12 bases between. Germline V gives CDR1 MNHNS, CDR2 SASEGT. CDR3 coding DNA: TGTGCCAGCAGTGAAAGCAGGCGGTGGGCTTTCTTT. This translates into CASSESRRWAFF.

This chain links TRBV30 with TRBJ1-1; TRBD1 agrees at 10 bases. The CDR3 extends over 14 amino acids. The germline V gene encodes CDR1 GTSNPN and CDR2 SVGIG (reference sequence). Germline trimming cut 2 bases from V and 4 bases from J; bases unmatched to any gene: 4. CDR3 sequence: CAWSRDRGGTEAFF. In DNA form, the CDR3 reads TGTGCCTGGAGTAGGGACAGGGGAGGCACTGAAGCTTTCTTT. Based on the CDR3 plus reference TRBV30 and TRBJ1-1, the full variable domain is SQTIHQWPATLVQPVGSPLSLECTVEGTSNPNLYWYRQAAGRGLQLLFYSVGIGQISSEVPQNLSASRPQDRQFILSSKKLLLSDSGFYLCAWSRDRGGTEAFFGQGTRLTVV.

This chain connects TRBV18 to TRBJ2-3; TRBD2 matches 9 bases. The CDR3 covers 14 residues. The germline CDR1 and CDR2 sequences are KGHSH and LQKENI. Trimming cost V 5 bases and J 3 bases; bases outside gene matches: 3. The CDR3 sequence is CASSSSGNTDTQYF. The CDR3 nucleotides are TGTGCCAGCTCATCTAGCGGGAATACAGATACGCAGTATTTT.

This clone was observed a few times. The chain has TRBV28 and TRBJ1-1; possibly TRBD1 for D (5 bases). The germline gives CDR1 MDHEN, CDR2 SYDVKM. This CDR3 has 13 residues. V lost 3 bases to trimming and J lost 10 bases, with 15 bases between them. The CDR3, as DNA: TGTGCCAGCAGTTTTAAGGGGCCGGTCGCAGCTTTCTTT. As protein: CASSFKGPVAAFF.

This clone was seen only once. CDR3 nucleotide sequence: TGTGCCAGCAGTGACCATGACAGGGTATCGGATGAGCAGTTCTTC. It yields the protein CASSDHDRVSDEQFF. The chain carries TRBV6-4 and TRBJ2-1, with 7 positions matching TRBD1. Per the germline V gene, CDR1 is MRHNA and CDR2 is SNTAGT. This CDR3 spans 15 amino acids. J gave up 8 bases and V 2 bases, and 9 bases lay outside the gene matches.

In this sample, this clone turned up once. The V gene is TRBV3-1 (or the pseudogene TRBV3-2), the J gene TRBJ1-6; D gene unclear. CDR3 length equals 17 residues. Looked up from germline, CDR1 is LGHDT and CDR2 is YNNKEL (reference sequence). Deletions cut 2 bases from V and 8 bases from J, with 19 bases between. This CDR3 is CASSQPMSVFNDSPLHF. The CDR3 DNA reads TGTGCCAGCAGCCAACCTATGTCGGTTTTTAACGATTCACCCCTCCACTTT.

The chain combines TRBV12-5 with TRBJ1-4, with D tentatively TRBD1 (5 bases). The CDR3 sequence is 14 residues long. Germline CDR1 is LGHNT and CDR2 is FRNRAP. The V end lost 3 bases, the J end lost 5 bases, and 10 bases lay between the germline ends. The CDR3, as DNA: TGTGCTAGTGGTTTTTCCGGGGGAAATGAAAAACTGTTTTTT. It encodes CASGFSGGNEKLFF.

The V and J genes are TRBV30 and TRBJ2-1, with 10 bases fitting TRBD2. Looked up from germline, CDR1 is GTSNPN and CDR2 is SVGIG (reference sequence). V trimming: 1 base; J trimming: 4 bases; junction bases outside the gene matches: 19. The CDR3 covers 20 residues. The DNA of the CDR3 is TGTGCCTGGAGTGGTACTGCGGGGCGTCAGCGGGAGGGGGGTTACAATGAGCAGTTCTTC. It is translated as CAWSGTAGRQREGGYNEQFF.